The 29 T cell receptor beta chains reported below all come from one sample, sequenced in a study of blood T cells in healthy people across ages. A J-beta primer mix and a sample-barcoded 5' primer were used in a second PCR of about 7 to 12 cycles. Each CDR3 protein gets one entry after TCRdb re-called the 5' RACE reads with MiXCR. The table shows over 600,000 distinct CDR3 sequences, with roughly three fifths occurring only once. The sequenced sample consisted of blood. These receptor sequences come from a man in his forties or fifties in good health.

This clonotype came up a few times. The chain uses TRBV9 and TRBJ2-5; D may correspond to TRBD1 or TRBD2 (5 bases each). Trimming removed 0 bases at V and 4 bases at J, with 10 bases between. Germline assignment: CDR1 SGDLS and CDR2 YYNGEE. The CDR3 sequence is 14 residues long. The CDR3 DNA follows: TGTGCCAGCAGCGTAGGTGGGGGAGTAGAGACCCAGTACTTC. Protein: CASSVGGGVETQYF.

This clonotype has a handful of counts. The chain has TRBV11-3 and TRBJ2-3; TRBD1 or TRBD2 may be the D gene (6 bases each). CDR1 SGHNT and CDR2 YENEEA come from the germline V gene. V dropped 7 bases and J dropped 7 bases, with 12 bases sitting between them. This CDR3 is 12 amino acids long. CDR3 sequence (DNA): TGTGCCAGCACCCCTGGGGGGCATACGCAGTATTTT. Residues: CASTPGGHTQYF.

This clonotype was observed many times. The genes are TRBV5-5 and TRBJ2-5; D remains unclear. Trimming pared 2 bases from V and 0 bases from J, leaving 8 bases between. Germline values: CDR1 SGHKS, CDR2 YYEKEE (reference sequence). The CDR3 contains 14 residues. CDR3 residues: CASSFDQYQETQYF. The DNA for the CDR3 is TGTGCCAGCAGCTTTGACCAGTACCAAGAGACCCAGTACTTC.

The chain joins TRBV6-6 to TRBJ2-7; TRBD2 matches at 8 bases. The CDR3 covers 13 residues. CDR1 and CDR2 (germline): MNHNY, SVGAGI (reference sequence). The V segment lost 6 bases and the J segment 6 bases; nucleotides outside the gene matches: 7. The CDR3 is CASRTSGSFEQYF. CDR3 in DNA: TGTGCCAGCAGAACCAGCGGGAGCTTCGAGCAGTACTTC.

This clonotype was recorded a few times. V and J are TRBV30 and TRBJ2-3; D gene uncertain. The CDR3 loop spans 11 amino acids. V lost 7 bases and J lost 5, with 10 bases in between. CDR1 and CDR2 from the germline V gene are GTSNPN and SVGIG (reference sequence). CDR3 nucleotide sequence: TGTGCCTCCCGGGTGGGAGATACGCAGTATTTT. It codes for CASRVGDTQYF.

In this sample, this clonotype turned up a few times. The rearrangement links TRBV12-3 or TRBV12-4 to TRBJ2-5; no firm D call. Deletions cut 5 bases from V and 5 bases from J, with 9 bases between. The CDR3 contains 12 residues. The CDR3 DNA reads TGTGCCAGCAGTCTCCTACCCGAGACCCAGTACTTC. This sequence encodes CASSLLPETQYF.

This clonotype was picked up a small number of times. Here the CDR3 DNA reads TGTGCCAGCAGTTACTCGATAGCGGGAGCCACAGATACGCAGTATTTT. It yields the protein CASSYSIAGATDTQYF. V and J are TRBV6-2 or TRBV6-3 and TRBJ2-3, with TRBD2 identical over 9 bases. The CDR3 extends over 16 amino acids. Per germline, CDR1 MNHEY and CDR2 SVGEGT. Unmatched junction bases numbered 3, after V lost 0 bases and J lost 2 bases.

The V gene is TRBV5-1, the J gene TRBJ2-7, with 10 nucleotides matching TRBD2. From germline, CDR1 is SGHRS and CDR2 YFSETQ. The V and J ends lost 0 bases and 5 bases, in that order; junction bases with no gene match: 5. The CDR3 length is 15 residues. This CDR3 is CASSLAGTSVNEQYF. As DNA, the CDR3 is TGCGCCAGCAGCTTGGCGGGGACTAGCGTCAACGAGCAGTACTTC.

This clonotype was observed a few times. The chain employs TRBV28 and TRBJ2-6; D is unresolved. Trimming took 5 bases from V and 0 from J, leaving 8 bases between them. Germline CDR1 MDHEN, CDR2 SYDVKM. The CDR3 totals 15 residues. CDR3 sequence reads: CASSGPFSGANVLTF. The CDR3 coding sequence is TGTGCCAGCAGTGGACCGTTCTCTGGGGCCAACGTCCTGACTTTC. The complete variable domain, with remaining parts taken from reference TRBV28 and TRBJ2-6, reads DVKVTQSSRYLVKRTGEKVFLECVQDMDHENMFWYRQDPGLGLRLIYFSYDVKMKEKGDIPEGYSVSREKKERFSLILESASTNQTSMYLCASSGPFSGANVLTFGAGSRLTVL.

V and J are TRBV20-1 and TRBJ2-7, with a tentative D call TRBD1 (5 bases). The V gene lost 5 bases and the J gene lost 0 bases, with 14 bases spanning the gap. The CDR3 is made up of 14 amino acids. Per germline, CDR1 DFQATT and CDR2 SNEGSKA (reference sequence). CDR3 coding DNA: TGCAGTGCTCCGGACACGCGACGCTCCTACGAGCAGTACTTC. This gives the protein CSAPDTRRSYEQYF.

This clonotype was counted a single time. This chain joins TRBV20-1 and TRBJ1-6; TRBD1 agrees at 8 bases. The CDR3 has 13 residues. Per germline, CDR1 DFQATT and CDR2 SNEGSKA (reference sequence). V lost 5 bases, J lost 9 bases, and 6 bases stayed unmatched. The CDR3 loop is CSAPRGHSSPLHF. The CDR3 region has the DNA TGCAGTGCTCCCAGGGGGCATAGTTCACCCCTCCACTTT.

The chain links TRBV5-1 to TRBJ2-1; D is unresolved. This CDR3 spans 15 amino acids. With 1 base removed from V and 10 bases from J, the gap between germline ends came to 18 bases. Germline V CDR1 and CDR2: SGHRS, YFSETQ. In DNA, the CDR3 is TGCGCCAGCAGCTTGAATCCTGGACCGGGCGGAGAGCAGTTCTTC. This gives the protein CASSLNPGPGGEQFF.

The chain combines TRBV5-1 with TRBJ1-6; 8 nucleotides match TRBD1. V lost 5 bases to trimming and J lost 9 bases; unmatched junction nucleotides: 13. The CDR3 runs to 16 residues. Germline values: CDR1 SGHRS, CDR2 YFSETQ. This chain's CDR3 is CASREIRQGSASPLHF. The CDR3 DNA follows: TGCGCCAGCAGAGAAATCCGACAGGGGTCGGCTTCACCCCTCCACTTT.

This clonotype appeared once. The V call is TRBV6-2 or TRBV6-3, the J call TRBJ2-1; no definite D call. Germline lookup yields CDR1 MNHEY and CDR2 SVGEGT. V shed 5 bases and J shed 1 base, with 9 bases lying between them. The CDR3 length is 14 residues. The CDR3 is CASSKDSSYNEQFF. In DNA form, the CDR3 reads TGTGCCAGCAGTAAAGACTCTTCCTACAATGAGCAGTTCTTC.

The rearrangement joins TRBV5-1 to TRBJ2-5; D is possibly TRBD2 (5 bases). From germline, CDR1 is SGHRS and CDR2 YFSETQ. The CDR3 has 12 residues. The V gene lost 9 bases and the J gene lost 6 bases, with 15 bases spanning the gap. The CDR3 region is CAKEGYKKTQYF. The CDR3 DNA reads TGCGCCAAAGAGGGTTACAAGAAGACCCAGTACTTC.

This clonotype was seen a single time. The chain has TRBV5-1 and TRBJ2-1, with D perhaps matching TRBD1 or TRBD2 (5 bases each). CDR1 is SGHRS, CDR2 YFSETQ, per germline. The CDR3 spans 14 residues. With 4 bases removed from V and 5 bases from J, the gap between germline ends came to 13 bases. The CDR3 nucleotides read TGCGCCAGCAGCGTGGGGGAACGGGACAATGAGCAGTTCTTC. It is translated as CASSVGERDNEQFF.

This clonotype occurred a few times. This chain joins TRBV24-1 and TRBJ2-6; TRBD1 matches 7 bases. Germline loops: CDR1 KGHDR, CDR2 SFDVKD. The CDR3 has 17 amino acids. The V and J ends lost 2 bases and 4 bases, in that order; junction bases with no gene match: 7. The CDR3 DNA is TGTGCCACCAGTGATTCCCCAGGGGGAGCGGGGGCCAACGTCCTGACTTTC. Translating gives CATSDSPGGAGANVLTF.

Regarding this clonotype: One junction end disagrees with the germline gene, perhaps due to a read error. The chain recombines TRBV5-4 with TRBJ2-7; the D gene is possibly TRBD2 (6 bases). Germline CDR1 SGHNT, CDR2 YYREEE (reference sequence). The CDR3 is 14 amino acids. The CDR3 sequence is CARSTGTGLYEQYF. DNA for the CDR3: TGTGCCCGCAGCACCGGGACGGGACTCTACGAGCAGTACTTC.

The V and J genes are TRBV12-3 or TRBV12-4 and TRBJ2-4; no reliable D call. This CDR3 is 14 amino acids long. V was clipped by 7 bases and J by 0 bases, with 10 bases between them. The CDR3 DNA sequence: TGTGCCAGCACCCAACAGTTAGCCAAAAACATTCAGTACTTC. Protein sequence: CASTQQLAKNIQYF.

This clonotype was observed a single time. This chain uses TRBV27 with TRBJ2-1; 11 nucleotides match TRBD2. Germline V lookup: CDR1 MNHEY, CDR2 SMNVEV (reference sequence). The junction had 3 bases not matched to a gene; V was cut back by 3 bases and J by 5 bases. The CDR3 covers 15 residues. The CDR3 DNA reads TGTGCCAGCAGTTTGACTAGCGGGAACCACAATGAGCAGTTCTTC. It encodes CASSLTSGNHNEQFF.

J is TRBJ2-5 and V is TRBV20-1; the match to TRBD2 covers 7 bases. Trimming removed 3 bases from V and 11 bases from J; junction bases left unmatched: 18. The CDR3 is 15 amino acids. Looked up from germline, CDR1 is DFQATT and CDR2 is SNEGSKA (reference sequence). The chain's CDR3 is CSASAGESIYNEQYF. In DNA, the CDR3 is TGCAGTGCTAGCGCGGGGGAGTCTATCTACAATGAACAGTACTTC.

The rearrangement links TRBV10-3 to TRBJ2-5, with D perhaps being TRBD1 or TRBD2 (6 bases each). Gene TRBJ2-7 matches the end of the DNA better, so the J call may be wrong. The germline CDR1 and CDR2 sequences are ENHRY and SYGVKD. CDR3 length equals 13 residues. The DNA of the CDR3 is TGTGCCATCAGTGAGCTGGAGGGGGGCGAGCAGTACTTC. Protein: CAISELEGGEQYF.

This clonotype was found once. Compared with germline, one end of the junction differs, possibly owing to a read error. CDR3 residues: CASNQEFAGGNIQYF. CDR3 coding DNA: TGCGCCAGCAACCAAGAATTCGCGGGAGGGAACATTCAGTACTTC. The J gene is TRBJ2-4, the V gene TRBV4-3, with 9 bases that match TRBD2. This CDR3 spans 15 amino acids. CDR1 and CDR2 (germline): LGHNA, YSLEER.

This clonotype turned up a few times. The CDR3 spells CASSPGGQGLAKNIQYF. The CDR3 DNA is TGTGCCAGCAGCCCTGGGGGACAGGGCCTAGCCAAAAACATTCAGTACTTC. V and J are TRBV11-1 and TRBJ2-4, with 9 bases that match TRBD1. Germline-derived CDR1 and CDR2 are SGHAT and FQDESV (reference sequence). This CDR3 has 17 residues. The V and J ends lost 5 bases and 0 bases, in that order; junction bases with no gene match: 8.

The J gene is TRBJ2-4, the V gene TRBV20-1, with 7 bases lining up with TRBD1. With the DNA end fitting TRBJ2-7 better, the J assignment may be wrong. Germline CDR1 DFQATT, CDR2 SNEGSKA (reference sequence). The CDR3 is 15 residues long. The CDR3: CSAREDRSVSYEQYF. The CDR3 coding sequence is TGCAGTGCTAGGGAGGACAGGTCGGTTTCGTACGAGCAGTACTTC.

The chain uses TRBV7-3 and TRBJ1-1; the D is unclear. V was shortened by 5 bases and J by 1 base, with 11 bases between the two germline ends. Germline lookup yields CDR1 SGHTA and CDR2 FQGTGA. The CDR3 has 14 residues. The CDR3 coding sequence is TGTGCCAGCAGCACCCCCGGGCAGAACACTGAAGCTTTCTTT. This sequence encodes CASSTPGQNTEAFF.

The chain has TRBV9 and TRBJ2-1, with D perhaps matching TRBD2 (6 bases). V was trimmed by 0 bases and J by 5 bases, leaving 12 bases between them. The germline V gene encodes CDR1 SGDLS and CDR2 YYNGEE. This CDR3 comprises 15 residues. The CDR3 sequence is CASSVGLALDNEQFF. CDR3 sequence (DNA): TGTGCCAGCAGCGTAGGGCTAGCGCTGGACAATGAGCAGTTCTTC.

This chain joins TRBV7-9 and TRBJ2-7; 9 nucleotides line up with TRBD2. Judging by the DNA end, TRBJ2-5 fits better; the J call may be wrong. Germline CDR1 is SEHNR and CDR2 is FQNEAQ (reference sequence). The CDR3 contains 17 residues. CDR3 region: CASSLSLAGYRGETQYF. CDR3 DNA sequence: TGTGCCAGCAGCTTATCTCTAGCGGGATATAGAGGAGAGACCCAGTACTTC.

The chain recombines TRBV6-2 or TRBV6-3 with TRBJ2-5, with 13 bases matching TRBD2. The CDR3 covers 14 residues. Germline values: CDR1 MNHEY, CDR2 SVGEGT. Germline trimming cut 5 bases from V and 11 bases from J; bases unmatched to any gene: 8. CDR3: CASSLGLAGVSQYF. The CDR3 DNA is TGTGCCAGCAGTCTCGGACTAGCGGGGGTTTCTCAGTACTTC.